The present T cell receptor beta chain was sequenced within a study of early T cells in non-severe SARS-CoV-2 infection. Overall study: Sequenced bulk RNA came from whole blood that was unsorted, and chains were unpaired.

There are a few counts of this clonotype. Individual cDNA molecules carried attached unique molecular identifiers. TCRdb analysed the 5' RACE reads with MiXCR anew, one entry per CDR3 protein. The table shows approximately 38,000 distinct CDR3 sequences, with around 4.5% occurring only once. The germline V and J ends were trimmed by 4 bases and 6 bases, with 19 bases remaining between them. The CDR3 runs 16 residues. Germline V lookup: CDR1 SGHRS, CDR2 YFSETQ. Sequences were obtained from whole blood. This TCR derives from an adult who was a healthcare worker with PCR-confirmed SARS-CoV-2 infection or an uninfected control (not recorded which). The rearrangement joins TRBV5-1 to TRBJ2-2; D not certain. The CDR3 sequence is CASSRRLDSGPGELFF. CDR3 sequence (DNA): TGCGCCAGCAGCCGCCGCCTCGATTCCGGCCCCGGGGAGCTGTTTTTT.